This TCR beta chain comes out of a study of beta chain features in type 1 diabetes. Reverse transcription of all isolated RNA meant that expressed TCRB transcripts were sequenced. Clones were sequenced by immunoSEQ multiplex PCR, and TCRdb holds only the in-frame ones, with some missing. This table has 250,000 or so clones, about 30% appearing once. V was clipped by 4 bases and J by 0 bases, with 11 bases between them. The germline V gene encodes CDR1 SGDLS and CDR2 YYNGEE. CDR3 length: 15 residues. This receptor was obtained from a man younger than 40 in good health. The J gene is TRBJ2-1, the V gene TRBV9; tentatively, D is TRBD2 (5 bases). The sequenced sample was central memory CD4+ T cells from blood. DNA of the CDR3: TGTGCCAGCAGCACCACGGGATACTCCTACAATGAGCAGTTCTTC. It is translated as CASSTTGYSYNEQFF.